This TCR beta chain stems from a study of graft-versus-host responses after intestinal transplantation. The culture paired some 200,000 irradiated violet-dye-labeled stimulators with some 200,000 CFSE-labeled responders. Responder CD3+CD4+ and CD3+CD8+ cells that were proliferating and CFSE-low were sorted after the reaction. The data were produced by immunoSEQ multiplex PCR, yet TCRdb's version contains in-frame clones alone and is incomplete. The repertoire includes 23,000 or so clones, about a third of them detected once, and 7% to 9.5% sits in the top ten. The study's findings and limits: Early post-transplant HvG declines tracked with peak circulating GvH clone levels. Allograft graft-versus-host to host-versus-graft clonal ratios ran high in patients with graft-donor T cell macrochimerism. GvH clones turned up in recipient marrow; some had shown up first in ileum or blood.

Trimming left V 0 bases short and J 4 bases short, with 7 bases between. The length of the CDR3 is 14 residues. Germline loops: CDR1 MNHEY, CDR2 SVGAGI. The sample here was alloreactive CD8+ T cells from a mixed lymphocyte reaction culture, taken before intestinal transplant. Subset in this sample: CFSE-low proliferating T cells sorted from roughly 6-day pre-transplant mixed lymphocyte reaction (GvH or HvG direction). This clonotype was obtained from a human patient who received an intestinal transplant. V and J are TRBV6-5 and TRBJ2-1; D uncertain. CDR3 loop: CASSYSGGYNEQFF. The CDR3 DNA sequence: TGTGCCAGCAGTTACTCTGGCGGTTACAATGAGCAGTTCTTC.